This T cell receptor beta chain was obtained from a study of OX40 agonist ivuxolimab in advanced cancers. The table came from immunoSEQ multiplex PCR; TCRdb's copy has only in-frame clones and leaves some out. This sample has roughly 70,000 clones, with around 85% found just once. Trimming removed 1 base from V and 3 bases from J; junction bases left unmatched: 9. Germline V gene data show CDR1 as SGHRS and CDR2 as YFSETQ. This CDR3 has 17 residues. The receptor was derived from an adult with an advanced solid tumor such as melanoma, head and neck, liver or kidney cancer. J is TRBJ2-3 and V is TRBV5-1, with 9 bases aligning to TRBD2. The material sequenced was CD4+ or CD8+ T cells sorted from blood, taken in a trial of the OX40 agonist ivuxolimab. Written as DNA, the CDR3 is TGCGCCAGCAGCTTGTTTATTAGCGGGAGTGGAACAGATACGCAGTATTTT. Its protein is CASSLFISGSGTDTQYF.